This TCR beta chain was identified in a study of T-cell memory formation after mild COVID-19. Study overall: Each donor largely had its own TCR clusters.

V lost 3 bases to trimming and J lost 0 bases, with 11 bases between them. The CDR3 is 16 residues long. Germline lookup yields CDR1 KGHDR and CDR2 SFDVKD. This clonotype appeared many times. What it binds is unknown. In TCRdb, the 5' RACE reads were re-called with MiXCR into one record per CDR3 protein. This table holds approximately 250,000 distinct CDR3 sequences, about 16% found once. Overall study findings and caveats: Later expanders leaned CD4+, whereas day 15 to 85 contracting clones were balanced CD4/CD8. CD4+ contracting clones lay mainly in CM and EM, CD8+ ones in EMRA. Cross-reactive memory appears to have joined, as suggested by some responding clones showing up in pre-infection memory.

Source material: PBMCs or a T cell subset sorted from them (not recorded which). The TCR sequence derives from an adult woman who had mild COVID-19 (a few samples of this study predate the infection). Cell type and time point are not known. This chain joins TRBV24-1 and TRBJ2-1, with a tentative D call TRBD2 (5 bases). The CDR3 region has the DNA TGTGCCACCAGTGATCATGGAGGACGCTCCTACAATGAGCAGTTCTTC. Translated: CATSDHGGRSYNEQFF.